This T cell receptor (beta chain) was observed in a study of shared clonotypes between healthy human individuals. Study-wide results and caveats: Compared with clonotypes that all four donors shared, non-shared clonotypes had lower generation probabilities.

Negatively enriched CD4+ T cells were divided by CD45RA into naive and memory. The protocol was immunoSEQ multiplex PCR, while the TCRdb copy is restricted to in-frame clones and leaves out a portion. The table lists 2 million to 3 million clones, around nine tenths of them singletons. Of note for this clone: Its antigen is not identified.

Germline V CDR1 and CDR2: SGHTA, FQGNSA. This CDR3 has 15 residues. V lost 3 bases to trimming and J lost 5 bases, with 13 bases between them. The TCR sequence derives from a man aged 18 to 30 in good health. Specimen: naive CD4+ T cells sorted from blood. Subset denoted: CD45RA+ positively selected. The rearrangement links TRBV7-2 to TRBJ2-2; a weak D match, TRBD2 (5 bases). DNA for the CDR3: TGTGCCAGCAGCTTCACCGCGGGCTGGACCGGGGAGCTGTTTTTT. It codes for CASSFTAGWTGELFF.